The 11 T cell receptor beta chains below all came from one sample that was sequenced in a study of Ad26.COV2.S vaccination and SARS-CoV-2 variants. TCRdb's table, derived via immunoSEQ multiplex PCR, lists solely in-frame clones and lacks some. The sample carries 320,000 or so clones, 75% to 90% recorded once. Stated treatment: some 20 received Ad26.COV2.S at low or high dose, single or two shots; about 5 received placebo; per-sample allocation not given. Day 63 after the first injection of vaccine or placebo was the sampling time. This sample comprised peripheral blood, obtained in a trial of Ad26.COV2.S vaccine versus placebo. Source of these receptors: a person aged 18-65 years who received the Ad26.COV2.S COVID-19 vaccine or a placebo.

The CDR3 protein is CASSSGDRGIVTQYF. Written as DNA, the CDR3 is TGTGCCAGCAGCTCGGGGGACAGGGGAATTGTGACCCAGTACTTC. The chain recombines TRBV7-2 with TRBJ2-5; 10 positions match TRBD1. J gave up 7 bases and V 4 bases, and 9 bases lay outside the gene matches. Germline-derived CDR1 and CDR2 are SGHTA and FQGNSA. The CDR3 totals 15 residues.

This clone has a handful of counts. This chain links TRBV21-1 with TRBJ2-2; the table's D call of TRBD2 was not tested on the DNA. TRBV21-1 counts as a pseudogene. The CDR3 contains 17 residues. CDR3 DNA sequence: TGTGCCAGCAGCAAAATGAGCGGCCTCCGCGACACCGGGGAGCTGTTTTTT. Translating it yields CASSKMSGLRDTGELFF.

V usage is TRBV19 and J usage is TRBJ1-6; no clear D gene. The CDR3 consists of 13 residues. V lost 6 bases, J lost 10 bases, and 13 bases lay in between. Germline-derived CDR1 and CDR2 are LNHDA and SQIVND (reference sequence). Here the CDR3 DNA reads TGTGCCAGTAGCCTAAAAGGCGAATCACCCCTCCACTTT. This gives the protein CASSLKGESPLHF.

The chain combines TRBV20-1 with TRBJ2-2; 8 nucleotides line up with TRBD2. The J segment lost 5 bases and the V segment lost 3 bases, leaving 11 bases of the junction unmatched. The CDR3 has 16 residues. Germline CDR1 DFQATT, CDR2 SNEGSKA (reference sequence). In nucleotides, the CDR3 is TGCAGTGCTAGTTCATCCGGGAGGGCCTGGACCGGGGAGCTGTTTTTT. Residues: CSASSSGRAWTGELFF.

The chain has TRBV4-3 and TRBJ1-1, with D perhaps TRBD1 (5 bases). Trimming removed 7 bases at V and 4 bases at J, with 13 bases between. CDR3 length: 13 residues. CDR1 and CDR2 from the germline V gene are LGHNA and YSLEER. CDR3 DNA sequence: TGCGCCAGCAAATCAGGGTTCGGCACTGAAGCTTTCTTT. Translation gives CASKSGFGTEAFF.

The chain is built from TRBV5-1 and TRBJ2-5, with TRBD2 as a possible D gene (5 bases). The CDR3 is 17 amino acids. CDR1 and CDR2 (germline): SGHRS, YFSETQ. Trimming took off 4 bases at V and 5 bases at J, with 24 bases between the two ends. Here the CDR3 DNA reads TGCGCCAGCAGCCCTTTGTCGTACGGCCCCACGGGGGAGACCCAGTACTTC. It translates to CASSPLSYGPTGETQYF.

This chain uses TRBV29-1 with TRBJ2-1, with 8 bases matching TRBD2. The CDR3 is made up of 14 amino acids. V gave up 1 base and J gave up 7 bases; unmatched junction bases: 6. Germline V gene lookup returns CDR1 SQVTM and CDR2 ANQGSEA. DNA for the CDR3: TGCAGCGTTGAAGGTAGCGGGGAGCCAAATGAGCAGTTCTTC. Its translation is CSVEGSGEPNEQFF.

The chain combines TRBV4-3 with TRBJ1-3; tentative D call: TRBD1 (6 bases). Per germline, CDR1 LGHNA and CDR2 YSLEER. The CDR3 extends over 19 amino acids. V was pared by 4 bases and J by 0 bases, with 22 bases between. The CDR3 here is CASSRQAKDSTFSGNTIYF. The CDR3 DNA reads TGCGCCAGCAGCCGACAGGCTAAGGACAGCACCTTCTCTGGAAACACCATATATTTT.

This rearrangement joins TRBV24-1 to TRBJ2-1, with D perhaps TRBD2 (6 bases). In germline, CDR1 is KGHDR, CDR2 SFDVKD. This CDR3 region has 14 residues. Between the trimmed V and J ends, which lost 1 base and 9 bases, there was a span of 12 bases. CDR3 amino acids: CATSDFRESAEQFF. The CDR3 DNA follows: TGTGCCACCAGTGATTTTCGGGAGTCGGCTGAGCAGTTCTTC.

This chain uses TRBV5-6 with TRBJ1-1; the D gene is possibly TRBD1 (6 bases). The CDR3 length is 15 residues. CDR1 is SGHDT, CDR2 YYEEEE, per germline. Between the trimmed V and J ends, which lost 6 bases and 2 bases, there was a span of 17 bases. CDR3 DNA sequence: TGTGCCAGCACCATGTGGGGGGGCGGAAACACTGAAGCTTTCTTT. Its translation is CASTMWGGGNTEAFF.

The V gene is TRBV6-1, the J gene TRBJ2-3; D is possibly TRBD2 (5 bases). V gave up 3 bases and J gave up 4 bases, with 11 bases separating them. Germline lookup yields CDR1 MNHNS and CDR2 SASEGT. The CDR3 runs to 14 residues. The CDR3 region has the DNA TGTGCCAGCAGTGAGTGGCGGGCGGCAGATACGCAGTATTTT. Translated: CASSEWRAADTQYF.